Listed below are T cell receptor beta chains from one sample, sequenced in a study of esophageal squamous cell carcinoma under preoperative chemotherapy. Using its own MiXCR run on the PCR reads, TCRdb lists one record per CDR3 protein. This sample has 15,000 to 20,000 distinct CDR3 sequences, with roughly half found just once. Collection took place from a patient given preoperative chemotherapy. These receptors were collected from a human donor with esophageal squamous cell carcinoma. The donor label of this sample is uncertain. Both conserved end residues are part of each CDR3. D genes are given only for firm matches. Some rows mark clone size as missing; the rest say once, few, many or name a class of expanded clone.

CDR3: CASSLLGGSNTEAFF; DNA: TGTGCCAGCAGCTTGCTAGGAGGTTCGAACACTGAAGCTTTCTTT; V: TRBV5-6; size: -; D: -; J: TRBJ1-1
CDR3: CASSSSGHEQYF; DNA: TGTGCCAGCAGTTCGTCGGGACACGAGCAGTACTTC; V: TRBV25-1; size: few; D: -; J: TRBJ2-7
CDR3: CASSLGPHGGRDQETQFF; DNA: TGTGCCAGCAGTTTGGGGCCGCACGGGGGGCGTGACCAAGAGACCCAGTTCTTC; V: TRBV12-3/TRBV12-4; size: -; D: -; J: TRBJ2-1
CDR3: CASSLFGGARKSDTQYF; DNA: TGTGCCAGCAGCTTATTTGGTGGGGCCCGGAAGTCAGATACGCAGTATTTT; V: TRBV11-3; size: few; D: -; J: TRBJ2-3
CDR3: CASSLTGASYNEQFF; DNA: TGTGCCAGCAGCTTGACAGGGGCCTCCTACAATGAGCAGTTCTTC; V: TRBV7-8; size: -; D: TRBD1; J: TRBJ2-1
CDR3: CASSFRSSGIQTSSYNEQFF; DNA: TGTGCCAGCAGTTTTAGGTCTAGCGGGATACAAACTAGCTCCTACAATGAGCAGTTCTTC; V: TRBV12-3/TRBV12-4; size: few; D: TRBD2; J: TRBJ2-1
CDR3: CASSAGQDNEQFF; DNA: TGTGCCAGCAGCGCGGGACAGGACAATGAGCAGTTCTTC; V: TRBV7-8; size: -; D: TRBD1; J: TRBJ2-1
CDR3: CASTQSSNEQFF; DNA: TGTGCCAGCACCCAGTCTTCCAATGAGCAGTTCTTC; V: TRBV5-6; size: many; D: -; J: TRBJ2-1
CDR3: CASSIGTGGGETQYF; DNA: TGTGCCAGCAGCATTGGGACAGGGGGAGGGGAGACCCAGTACTTC; V: TRBV7-8; size: few; D: TRBD1; J: TRBJ2-5
CDR3: CASSLGAGLYEQYF; DNA: TGTGCCAGCAGCTTGGGCGCGGGCCTATACGAGCAGTACTTC; V: TRBV5-4; size: -; D: -; J: TRBJ2-7
CDR3: CASSPQGRNQETQYF; DNA: TGTGCCAGCAGCCCACAGGGACGAAATCAAGAGACCCAGTACTTC; V: TRBV7-2; size: many; D: -; J: TRBJ2-5
CDR3: CASSPQRGDTQYF; DNA: TGTGCCAGCAGCCCCCAGCGGGGAGATACGCAGTATTTT; V: TRBV7-2; size: -; D: TRBD2; J: TRBJ2-3
CDR3: CASSGVRASQETQYF; DNA: TGCGCCAGCAGTGGGGTGAGGGCTAGCCAAGAGACCCAGTACTTC; V: TRBV10-1; size: many; D: -; J: TRBJ2-5
CDR3: CASSKGGRYNEQYF; DNA: TGTGCCAGCAGCAAGGGGGGTCGGTACAATGAGCAGTACTTC; V: TRBV6-1; size: once; D: -; J: TRBJ2-5
CDR3: CASSLIFTDTQYF; DNA: TGTGCCAGCAGCTTGATATTCACAGATACGCAGTATTTT; V: TRBV7-6; size: -; D: -; J: TRBJ2-3
CDR3: CASARTLGETQYF; DNA: TGTGCCAGCGCTAGAACCTTGGGGGAGACCCAGTACTTC; V: TRBV6-1; size: -; D: -; J: TRBJ2-5
CDR3: CASSTSGRGETQFF; DNA: TGTGCCAGCAGCACAAGCGGGAGAGGAGAGACCCAGTTCTTC; V: TRBV7-2; size: -; D: TRBD2; J: TRBJ2-1
CDR3: CASSIGNSYEQYF; DNA: TGTGCCAGCTCCATCGGTAACTCCTACGAGCAGTACTTC; V: TRBV6-1; size: -; D: -; J: TRBJ2-7
CDR3: CASSATSGDKETQYF; DNA: TGTGCCAGCAGCGCTACTAGCGGGGACAAAGAGACGCAGTATTTT; V: TRBV7-3; size: -; D: TRBD2; J: TRBJ2-3
CDR3: CASSWGNEQYF; DNA: TGTGCCAGCTCGTGGGGGAATGAGCAGTACTTC; V: TRBV6-1; size: few; D: -; J: TRBJ2-7
CDR3: CASSRPGTVLQETQYF; DNA: TGTGCCAGCAGTAGACCCGGGACAGTACTCCAAGAGACCCAGTACTTC; V: TRBV6-8; size: once; D: TRBD1; J: TRBJ2-5
CDR3: CASSLEGENIQYF; DNA: TGCGCCAGCAGCTTAGAAGGGGAAAACATTCAGTACTTC; V: TRBV5-1; size: -; D: -; J: TRBJ2-4
CDR3: CASSLVAGTPDFYEQYF; DNA: TGTGCCAGCAGCTTAGTCGCGGGCACACCCGATTTCTACGAGCAGTACTTC; V: TRBV7-2; size: medium-sized; D: -; J: TRBJ2-7
CDR3: CASSHRFHEQYF; DNA: TGTGCCAGCAGCCACAGGTTCCACGAGCAGTACTTC; V: TRBV6-1; size: medium-sized; D: -; J: TRBJ2-7
CDR3: CASGTSGRAPGELFF; DNA: TGTGCCAGCGGGACTAGCGGGAGGGCCCCCGGGGAGCTGTTTTTT; V: TRBV6-1; size: medium-sized; D: TRBD2; J: TRBJ2-2
CDR3: CASSLGWDLSYNEQFF; DNA: TGTGCCAGCAGCCTCGGTTGGGACCTCTCCTACAATGAGCAGTTCTTC; V: TRBV7-2; size: -; D: -; J: TRBJ2-1
CDR3: CASSLDRETQYF; DNA: TGTGCCAGCAGCTTGGACCGAGAGACCCAGTACTTC; V: TRBV7-2; size: few; D: -; J: TRBJ2-5
CDR3: CASSLESGPMNTEAFF; DNA: TGCGCCAGCAGCTTGGAGTCGGGCCCGATGAACACTGAAGCTTTCTTT; V: TRBV5-1; size: -; D: -; J: TRBJ1-1
CDR3: CASSLSSSGAGEQFF; DNA: TGTGCCAGCAGCCTTTCTTCTAGCGGGGCGGGTGAGCAGTTCTTC; V: TRBV7-9; size: -; D: TRBD2; J: TRBJ2-1
CDR3: CASSGSGATDTQYF; DNA: TGTGCCAGCAGTGGGAGCGGTGCAACAGATACCCAGTATTTT; V: TRBV6-1; size: -; D: -; J: TRBJ2-3
CDR3: CASSLTSGTGADTQYF; DNA: TGTGCCAGCAGCTTAACATCCGGGACAGGGGCAGATACGCAGTATTTT; V: TRBV7-2; size: -; D: TRBD1; J: TRBJ2-3
CDR3: CASAEGTARGETQYF; DNA: TGTGCCAGCGCTGAAGGGACAGCCAGGGGGGAGACCCAGTACTTC; V: TRBV7-9; size: -; D: TRBD1; J: TRBJ2-5
CDR3: CATGHGVRDQDTQYF; DNA: TGTGCCACGGGCCACGGCGTACGTGACCAAGACACTCAGTACTTC; V: TRBV7-2; size: -; D: -; J: TRBJ2-5
CDR3: CASSFPTSGSRLVDTQYF; DNA: TGTGCCAGCAGCTTTCCGACTAGCGGCTCTAGGCTTGTAGATACGCAGTATTTT; V: TRBV7-2; size: medium-sized; D: TRBD2; J: TRBJ2-3
CDR3: CASRTGQGDTGAQFF; DNA: TGTGCCAGCAGAACCGGACAGGGGGACACCGGGGCACAGTTTTTT; V: TRBV6-1; size: -; D: TRBD1; J: TRBJ2-2
CDR3: CASSLDPPIPGGAKNIQYF; DNA: TGTGCCAGCAGCTTGGATCCGCCCATCCCCGGGGGAGCCAAAAACATTCAGTACTTC; V: TRBV7-6; size: many; D: -; J: TRBJ2-4
CDR3: CASSFPGSGVDEQYF; DNA: TGTGCCAGCAGCTTTCCCGGCTCGGGGGTGGATGAGCAGTACTTC; V: TRBV7-2; size: -; D: -; J: TRBJ2-7
CDR3: CASSPSSETQYF; DNA: TGTGCCAGCAGCCCAAGTAGCGAGACCCAGTACTTC; V: TRBV7-9; size: -; D: -; J: TRBJ2-5
CDR3: CASSGAAGNNEQYF; DNA: TGCGCCAGCAGTGGAGCGGCCGGTAACAACGAGCAGTACTTC; V: TRBV10-1; size: few; D: -; J: TRBJ2-7
CDR3: CASSLTAGGRGETQYF; DNA: TGTGCCAGCAGCTTAACGGCAGGGGGCAGAGGAGAGACCCAGTACTTC; V: TRBV7-3; size: few; D: TRBD1; J: TRBJ2-5
CDR3: CASSPRGGADTQYF; DNA: TGTGCCAGCAGTCCTAGGGGGGGCGCAGATACGCAGTATTTT; V: TRBV27; size: many; D: -; J: TRBJ2-3
CDR3: CATSPSGGPTDTQYF; DNA: TGTGCCACCAGTCCCTCAGGAGGGCCCACAGATACGCAGTATTTT; V: TRBV24-1; size: -; D: -; J: TRBJ2-3
CDR3: CASSLLPVSADLGEQYF; DNA: TGTGCCAGCAGCTTGCTTCCTGTGTCGGCGGACTTGGGCGAGCAGTACTTC; V: TRBV7-8; size: -; D: -; J: TRBJ2-7
CDR3: CASSSRLGATDTQYF; DNA: TGTGCCAGCAGCTCTCGACTGGGGGCCACAGATACGCAGTATTTT; V: TRBV7-3; size: few; D: -; J: TRBJ2-3
CDR3: CASSLRQGDLDTQYF; DNA: TGTGCCAGCAGTTTGAGACAGGGGGATTTGGATACGCAGTATTTT; V: TRBV6-5; size: many; D: TRBD1; J: TRBJ2-3
CDR3: CASSSPGTQKNIQYF; DNA: TGTGCCAGCAGCTCTCCCGGGACTCAGAAAAACATTCAGTACTTC; V: TRBV5-4; size: -; D: -; J: TRBJ2-4
CDR3: CASSVTGTGVYEQYF; DNA: TGTGCCAGCAGCGTAACCGGGACAGGGGTCTACGAGCAGTACTTC; V: TRBV7-3; size: -; D: TRBD1; J: TRBJ2-7
CDR3: CASSLGGLGTGHIETQYF; DNA: TGTGCCAGCAGCCTAGGCGGTTTAGGGACAGGACATATAGAGACCCAGTACTTC; V: TRBV7-2; size: many; D: TRBD1; J: TRBJ2-5
CDR3: CASSEIQGNSGEQYF; DNA: TGCGCCAGCAGTGAGATACAGGGGAACTCAGGGGAGCAGTATTTT; V: TRBV10-2; size: -; D: TRBD1; J: TRBJ2-3
CDR3: CASSQGGIAQKTQYF; DNA: TGTGCCAGCAGCCAGGGCGGAATAGCCCAAAAGACCCAGTACTTC; V: TRBV7-2; size: -; D: -; J: TRBJ2-5
CDR3: CAWNSGRAGEQFF; DNA: TGTGCCTGGAATAGCGGGAGGGCCGGTGAGCAGTTCTTC; V: TRBV30; size: -; D: TRBD2; J: TRBJ2-1
CDR3: CATSDEQGYEQYF; DNA: TGTGCCACCAGTGATGAGCAAGGTTACGAGCAGTACTTC; V: TRBV24-1; size: -; D: -; J: TRBJ2-7
CDR3: CASRGTDYSGANVLTF; DNA: TGTGCCAGCAGAGGGACAGACTACTCTGGGGCCAACGTCCTGACTTTC; V: TRBV7-3; size: -; D: TRBD1; J: TRBJ2-6
CDR3: CATTRANTEAFF; DNA: TGTGCCACTACCAGAGCGAACACTGAAGCTTTCTTT; V: TRBV24-1; size: few; D: -; J: TRBJ1-1
CDR3: CASSTGVSKGSYEQYF; DNA: TGTGCCAGCAGCACAGGAGTAAGTAAAGGGTCCTACGAGCAGTACTTC; V: TRBV7-9; size: -; D: -; J: TRBJ2-7